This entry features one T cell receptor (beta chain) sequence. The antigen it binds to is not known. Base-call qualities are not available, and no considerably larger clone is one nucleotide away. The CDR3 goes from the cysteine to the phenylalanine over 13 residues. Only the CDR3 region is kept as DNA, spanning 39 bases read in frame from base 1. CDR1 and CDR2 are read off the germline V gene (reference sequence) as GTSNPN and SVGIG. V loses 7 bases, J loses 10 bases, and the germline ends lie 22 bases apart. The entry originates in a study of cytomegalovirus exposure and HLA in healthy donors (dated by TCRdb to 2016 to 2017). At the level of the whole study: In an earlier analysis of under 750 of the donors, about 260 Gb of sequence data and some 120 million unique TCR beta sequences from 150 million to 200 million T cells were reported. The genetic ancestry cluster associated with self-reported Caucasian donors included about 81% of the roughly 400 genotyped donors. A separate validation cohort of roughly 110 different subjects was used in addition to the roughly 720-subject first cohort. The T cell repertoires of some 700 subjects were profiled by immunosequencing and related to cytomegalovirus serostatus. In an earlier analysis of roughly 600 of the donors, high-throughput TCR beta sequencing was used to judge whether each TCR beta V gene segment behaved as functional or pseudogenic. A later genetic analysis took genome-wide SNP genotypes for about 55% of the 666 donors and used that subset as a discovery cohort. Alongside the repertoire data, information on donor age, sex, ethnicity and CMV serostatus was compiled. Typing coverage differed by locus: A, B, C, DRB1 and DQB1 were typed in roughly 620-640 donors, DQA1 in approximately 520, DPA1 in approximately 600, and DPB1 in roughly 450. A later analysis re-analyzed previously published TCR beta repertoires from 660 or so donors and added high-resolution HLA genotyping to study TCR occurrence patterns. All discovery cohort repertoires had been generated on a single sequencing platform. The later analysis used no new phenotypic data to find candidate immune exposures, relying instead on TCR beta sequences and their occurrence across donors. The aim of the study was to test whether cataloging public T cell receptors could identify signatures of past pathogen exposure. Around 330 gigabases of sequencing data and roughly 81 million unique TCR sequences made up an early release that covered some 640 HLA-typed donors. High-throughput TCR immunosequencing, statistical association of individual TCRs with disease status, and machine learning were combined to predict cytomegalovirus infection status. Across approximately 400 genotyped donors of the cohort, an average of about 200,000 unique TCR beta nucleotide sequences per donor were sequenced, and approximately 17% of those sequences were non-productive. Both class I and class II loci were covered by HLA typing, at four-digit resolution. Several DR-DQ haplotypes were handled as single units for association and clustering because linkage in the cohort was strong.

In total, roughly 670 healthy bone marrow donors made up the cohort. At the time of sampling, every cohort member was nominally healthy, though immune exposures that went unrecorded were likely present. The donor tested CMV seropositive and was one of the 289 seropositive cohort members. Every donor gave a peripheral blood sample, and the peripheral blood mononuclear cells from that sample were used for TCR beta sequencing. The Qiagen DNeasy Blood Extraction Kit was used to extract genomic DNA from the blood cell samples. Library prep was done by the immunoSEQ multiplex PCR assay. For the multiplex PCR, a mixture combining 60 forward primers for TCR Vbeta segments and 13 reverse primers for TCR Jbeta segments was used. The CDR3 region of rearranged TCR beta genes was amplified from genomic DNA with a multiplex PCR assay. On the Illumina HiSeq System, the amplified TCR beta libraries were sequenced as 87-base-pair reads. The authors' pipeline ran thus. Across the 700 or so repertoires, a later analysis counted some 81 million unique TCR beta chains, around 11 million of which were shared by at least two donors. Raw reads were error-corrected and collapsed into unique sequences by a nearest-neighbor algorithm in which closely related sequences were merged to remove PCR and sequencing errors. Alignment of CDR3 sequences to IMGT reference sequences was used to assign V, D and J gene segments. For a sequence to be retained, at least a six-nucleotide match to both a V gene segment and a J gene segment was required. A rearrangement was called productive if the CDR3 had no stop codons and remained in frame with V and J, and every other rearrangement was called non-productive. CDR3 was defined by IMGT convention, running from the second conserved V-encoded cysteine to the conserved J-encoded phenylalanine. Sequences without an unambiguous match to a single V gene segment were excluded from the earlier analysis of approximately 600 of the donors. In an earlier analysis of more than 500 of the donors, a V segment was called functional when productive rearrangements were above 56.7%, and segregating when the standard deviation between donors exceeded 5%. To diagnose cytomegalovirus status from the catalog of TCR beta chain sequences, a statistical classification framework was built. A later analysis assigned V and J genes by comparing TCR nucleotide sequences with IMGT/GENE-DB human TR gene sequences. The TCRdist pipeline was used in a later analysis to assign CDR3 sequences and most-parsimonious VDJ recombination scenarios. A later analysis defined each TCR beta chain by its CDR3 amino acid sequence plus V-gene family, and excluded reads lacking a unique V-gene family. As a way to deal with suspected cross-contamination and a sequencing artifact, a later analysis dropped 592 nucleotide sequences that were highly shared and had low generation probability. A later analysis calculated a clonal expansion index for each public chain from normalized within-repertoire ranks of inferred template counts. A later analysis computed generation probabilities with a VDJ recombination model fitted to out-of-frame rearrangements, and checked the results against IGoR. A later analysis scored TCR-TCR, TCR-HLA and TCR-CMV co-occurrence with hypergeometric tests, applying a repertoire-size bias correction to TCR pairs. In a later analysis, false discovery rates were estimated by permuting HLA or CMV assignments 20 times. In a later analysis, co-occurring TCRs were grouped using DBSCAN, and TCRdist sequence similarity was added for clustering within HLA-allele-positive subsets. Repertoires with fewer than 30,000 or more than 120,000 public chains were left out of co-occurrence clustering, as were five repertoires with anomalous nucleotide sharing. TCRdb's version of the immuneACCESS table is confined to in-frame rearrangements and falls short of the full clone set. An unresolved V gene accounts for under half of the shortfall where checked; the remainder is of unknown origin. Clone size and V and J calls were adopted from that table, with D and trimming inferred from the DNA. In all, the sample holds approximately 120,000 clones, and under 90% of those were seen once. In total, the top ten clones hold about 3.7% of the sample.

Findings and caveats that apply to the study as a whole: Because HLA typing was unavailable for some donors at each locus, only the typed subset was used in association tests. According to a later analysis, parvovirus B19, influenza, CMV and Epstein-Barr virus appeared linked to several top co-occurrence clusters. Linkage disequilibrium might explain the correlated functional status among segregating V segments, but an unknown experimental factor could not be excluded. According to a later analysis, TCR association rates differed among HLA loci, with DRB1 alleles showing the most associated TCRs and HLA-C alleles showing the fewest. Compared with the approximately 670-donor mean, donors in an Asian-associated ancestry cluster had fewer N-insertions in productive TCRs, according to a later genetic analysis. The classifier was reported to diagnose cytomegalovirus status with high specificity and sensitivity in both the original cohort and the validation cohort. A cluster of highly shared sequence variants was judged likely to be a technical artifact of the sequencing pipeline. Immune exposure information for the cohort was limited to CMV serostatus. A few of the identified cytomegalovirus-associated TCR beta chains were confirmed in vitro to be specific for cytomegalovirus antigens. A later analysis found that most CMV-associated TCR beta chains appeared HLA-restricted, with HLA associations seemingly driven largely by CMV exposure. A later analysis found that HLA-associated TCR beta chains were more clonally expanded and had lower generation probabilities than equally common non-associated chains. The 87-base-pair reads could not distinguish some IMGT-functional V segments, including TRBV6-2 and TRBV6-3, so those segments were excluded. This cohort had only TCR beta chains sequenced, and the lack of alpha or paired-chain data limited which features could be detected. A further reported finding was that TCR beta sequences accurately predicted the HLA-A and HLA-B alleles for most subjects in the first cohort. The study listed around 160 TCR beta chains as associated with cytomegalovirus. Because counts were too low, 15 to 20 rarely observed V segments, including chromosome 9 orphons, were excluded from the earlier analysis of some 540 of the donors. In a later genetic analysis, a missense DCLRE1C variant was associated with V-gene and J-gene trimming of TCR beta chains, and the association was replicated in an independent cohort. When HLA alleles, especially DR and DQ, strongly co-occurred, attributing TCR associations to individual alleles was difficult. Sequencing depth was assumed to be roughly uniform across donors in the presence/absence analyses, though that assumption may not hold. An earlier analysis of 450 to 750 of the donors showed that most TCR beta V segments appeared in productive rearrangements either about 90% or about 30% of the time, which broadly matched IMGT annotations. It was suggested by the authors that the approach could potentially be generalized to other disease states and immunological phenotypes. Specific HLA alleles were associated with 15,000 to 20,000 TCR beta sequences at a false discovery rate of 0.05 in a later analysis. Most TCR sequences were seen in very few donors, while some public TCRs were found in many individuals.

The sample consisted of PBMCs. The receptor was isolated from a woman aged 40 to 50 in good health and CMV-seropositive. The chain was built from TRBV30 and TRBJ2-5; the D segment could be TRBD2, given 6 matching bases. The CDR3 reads CALVILRGAHQYF. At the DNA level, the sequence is TGTGCCTTGGTAATATTGCGGGGAGCACACCAGTACTTC.